Sequencing of this T cell receptor (beta chain) was carried out in a study of molecular identifiers for immune sequencing clone quantification. This CDR3 region has 14 residues. The ends were cut back, 3 bases at V and 2 bases at J, with 10 bases in the middle. In germline, CDR1 is SGDLS, CDR2 YYNGEE. This clonotype was observed many times. Previously published methods and listed TCR primers were used for the bulk TCR libraries. MiXCR was run by TCRdb on the PCR reads, yielding one entry per CDR3 protein. The table records 50,000 to 70,000 distinct CDR3 sequences, 15% to 20% of them present only once.

This clonotype was obtained from a human donor in good health. Some libraries in this study had Jurkat cell RNA spiked in. The genes are TRBV9 and TRBJ2-3; maybe TRBD2 (6 bases). The source material was naive CD8+ T cells from blood, with Jurkat cell RNA spiked in. Subset here: FACS-sorted CD8+CD4-CCR7+CD45RA+ naive T cells. In DNA form, the CDR3 reads TGTGCCAGCAGCGACGGGAGTTTCACAGATACGCAGTATTTT. Amino acid sequence: CASSDGSFTDTQYF.